The rows below give T cell receptor beta chains drawn from one sample of a study of blood T cell repertoires in COVID-19. The data were produced by immunoSEQ multiplex PCR, yet TCRdb's version contains in-frame clones alone and is incomplete. This sample has nearly 80,000 clones, with roughly 85% found just once. Material: peripheral blood. The receptors shown here come from a woman in her 70s with acute or convalescent COVID-19. Both conserved end residues are part of each CDR3.

>TRBJ1-1|TRBV4-2
CASSQEGGLTEAFF
>TRBJ1-5|TRBV25-1
CASGWDRGTGQPQHF
>TRBJ2-1|TRBV5-4
CASSLRQALNEQFF
>TRBJ1-2|TRBV3-1/TRBV3-2
CASSPLSYYGYTF
>TRBJ2-7|TRBV5-8
CASNWAASTYEQYF
>TRBJ1-3|TRBV7-9
CASSRTGGNTIYF
>TRBJ1-1|TRBV5-1
CASSLLETGEAFF
>TRBJ1-5|TRBV5-6
CASSRNSNQPQHF
>TRBJ2-3|TRBV3-1/TRBV3-2
CASSQASSGRFDTQYF
>TRBJ2-1|TRBV5-1
CASQLAGGPYNEQFF
>TRBJ1-1|TRBV27
CASSSRSTEAFF
>TRBJ2-3|TRBV6-1
CASSDGEFGTQYF
>TRBJ2-7|TRBV14
CASSQEQGSYEEQYF
>TRBJ1-1|TRBV30
CPIEPTGSNTEAFF
>TRBJ2-3|TRBV20-1
CSAYVAHTQYF
>TRBJ1-1|TRBV6-5
CASRKKQGTEAFF
>TRBJ1-4|TRBV3-1/TRBV3-2
CASSPRGGEKLFF
>TRBJ2-1|TRBV2
CASSPGSSGSYNEQFF